This paragraph reports one T cell receptor (beta chain). This entry comes from a study of blood T cell repertoires in COVID-19. Study at large: Samples came from the United States, Italy and Spain, spanning acute and convalescent COVID-19. The cDNA or gDNA used as material had been derived from T cells, B-cell-depleted T cells, or PBMCs.

Trimming cost V 3 bases and J 3 bases, with 12 bases left between them. This CDR3 is 14 amino acids long. CDR1 LNHDA and CDR2 SQIVND come from the germline V gene (reference sequence). Original analysis: Estimation of nucleated cell counts relied on the amplification of reference gene primers. Sequenced by immunoSEQ multiplex PCR; TCRdb stores in-frame clones only, minus some. That table furnishes V, J and clone size, whereas the DNA furnished D and trimming. This table has about 120,000 clones, roughly 82% appearing once. What was sequenced was peripheral blood. The chain recombines TRBV19 with TRBJ2-7; the D gene is possibly TRBD1 (6 bases). The TCR comes from a human donor in a cohort sampled during active COVID-19. For the CDR3, the DNA is TGTGCCAGTAGTATGAGGGACACTCTCTACGAGCAGTACTTC. Encoded protein: CASSMRDTLYEQYF.